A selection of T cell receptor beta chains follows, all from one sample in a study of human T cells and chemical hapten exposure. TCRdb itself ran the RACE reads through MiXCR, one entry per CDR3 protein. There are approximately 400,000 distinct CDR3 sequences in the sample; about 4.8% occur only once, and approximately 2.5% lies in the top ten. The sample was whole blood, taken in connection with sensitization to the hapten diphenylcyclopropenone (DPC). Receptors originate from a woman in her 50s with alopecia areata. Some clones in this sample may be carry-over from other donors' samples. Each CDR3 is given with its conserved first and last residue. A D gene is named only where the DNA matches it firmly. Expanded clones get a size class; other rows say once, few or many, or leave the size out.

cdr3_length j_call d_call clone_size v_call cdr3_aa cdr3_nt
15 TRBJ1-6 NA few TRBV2 CASSEEASDNSPLHF TGTGCCAGCAGTGAGGAAGCTTCCGATAATTCACCCCTCCACTTT
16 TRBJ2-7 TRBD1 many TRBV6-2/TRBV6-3 CASSYGDRVKLYEQYF TGTGCCAGCAGTTACGGCGACAGGGTAAAGCTGTACGAGCAGTACTTC
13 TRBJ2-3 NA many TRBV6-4 CASSVTDTDTQYF TGTGCCAGCAGCGTGACAGACACAGATACGCAGTATTTT
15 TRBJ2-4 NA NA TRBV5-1 CASSWGQGTENIQYF TGCGCCAGCAGTTGGGGCCAGGGGACGGAAAACATTCAGTACTTC
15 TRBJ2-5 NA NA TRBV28 CASSRYDTKQETQYF TGTGCCAGCAGCCGGTACGACACCAAGCAAGAGACCCAGTACTTC
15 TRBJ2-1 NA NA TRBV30 CAWSVGRGVSNEQFF TGTGCCTGGAGTGTAGGCAGGGGGGTGAGCAATGAGCAGTTCTTC
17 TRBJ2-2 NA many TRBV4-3 CASSPNSGDWNTGELFF TGCGCCAGCAGCCCTAATTCCGGGGATTGGAACACCGGGGAGCTGTTTTTT
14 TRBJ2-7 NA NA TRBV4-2 CASSQDVSLPEQYF TGTGCCAGCAGCCAAGATGTCTCGCTCCCCGAGCAGTACTTC
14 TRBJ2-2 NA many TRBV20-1 CSARDRTYHGELFF TGCAGTGCTAGAGATCGGACTTACCACGGGGAGCTGTTTTTT
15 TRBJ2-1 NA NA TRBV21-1 CASSKRISSYNEQFF TGTGCCAGCAGCAAAAGGATCAGCTCCTACAATGAGCAGTTCTTC
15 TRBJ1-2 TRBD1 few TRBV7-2 CASSFSGQGAYGYTF TGTGCCAGCAGCTTTTCAGGACAGGGCGCTTATGGCTACACCTTC
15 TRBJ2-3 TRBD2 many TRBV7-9 CASSFWREGLDTQYF TGTGCCAGCAGCTTCTGGCGGGAGGGCCTTGATACGCAGTATTTT
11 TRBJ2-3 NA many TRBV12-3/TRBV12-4 CASSWDGGQYF TGTGCCAGCAGTTGGGACGGAGGTCAGTATTTT
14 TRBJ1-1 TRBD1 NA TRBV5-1 CASRFDRVNTEAFF TGCGCCAGCAGATTTGACAGGGTTAACACTGAAGCTTTCTTT
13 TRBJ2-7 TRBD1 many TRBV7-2 CASSVRDRYEQYF TGTGCCAGCAGCGTCCGGGACAGATACGAGCAGTACTTC
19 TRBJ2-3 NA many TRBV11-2 CASSLAKRSWGISTDTQYF TGTGCCAGCAGCTTAGCAAAAAGGTCGTGGGGTATCAGCACAGATACGCAGTATTTT
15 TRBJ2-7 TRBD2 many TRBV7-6 CASSPLAGGIYEQYF TGTGCCAGCAGCCCACTAGCGGGGGGGATCTACGAGCAGTACTTC
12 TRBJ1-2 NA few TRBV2 CASKDSNYGYTF TGTGCCAGCAAGGACAGCAACTATGGCTACACCTTC
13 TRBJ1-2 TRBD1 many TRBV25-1 CASRDRGGYGYTF TGTGCCAGCAGAGACAGGGGAGGATATGGCTACACCTTC
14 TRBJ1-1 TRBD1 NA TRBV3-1 CASRTGGANTEAFF TGTGCCAGCAGGACAGGGGGCGCAAACACTGAAGCTTTCTTT
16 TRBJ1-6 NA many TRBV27 CASSRTPGVGNSPLHF TGTGCCAGCAGCCGTACGCCAGGGGTAGGTAATTCACCCCTCCACTTT
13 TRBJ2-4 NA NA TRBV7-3 CASSLTRGNIQYF TGTGCCAGCAGCTTAACCAGGGGAAACATTCAGTACTTC
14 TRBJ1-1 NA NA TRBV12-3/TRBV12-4 CASSPGGAYTEAFF TGTGCCAGCAGCCCGGGGGGGGCCTACACTGAAGCTTTCTTT
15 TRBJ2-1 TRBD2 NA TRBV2 CASSGSASGSHEQFF TGTGCCAGCAGTGGGTCGGCTAGCGGGAGCCATGAGCAGTTCTTC
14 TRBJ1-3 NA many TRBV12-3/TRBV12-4 CASSFGPSGNTIYF TGTGCCAGCAGTTTTGGACCGTCCGGAAACACCATATATTTT
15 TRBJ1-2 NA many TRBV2 CASSLPGPKGHGYTF TGTGCCAGCTCTCTCCCGGGACCCAAGGGACATGGCTACACCTTC